Listed here is a single T cell receptor (beta chain). Its antigen is unknown. The entry originates in a study of OX40 agonist ivuxolimab in advanced cancers. Study-wide context: At under 85% male, the cohort had a mean age of 60 years, ranging from roughly 20 to 85. Patients achieving partial responses numbered three: one hepatocellular carcinoma case and two cutaneous melanoma cases. Findings and caveats of the study: At doses 0.1 to 3.0 mg/kg, CD4+ and CD8+ clones expanded.

The repertoire was sequenced with immunoSEQ multiplex PCR; TCRdb's copy has only in-frame clones and lacks some. The sample lists 20,000 or so clones; 75% to 85% were seen once. Germline CDR1 MGHDK, CDR2 SYGVNS. Trimming stripped 4 bases from V and 0 bases from J, with 8 bases between. The CDR3 runs to 14 residues. The specimen was CD4+ or CD8+ T cells sorted from blood, collected in a trial of the OX40 agonist ivuxolimab. The V gene is TRBV25-1, the J gene TRBJ2-3; no firm D call. The receptor was isolated from an adult with an advanced solid tumor such as melanoma, head and neck, liver or kidney cancer. CDR3 protein: CASSAETSTDTQYF. The CDR3 bases are TGTGCCAGCAGTGCCGAAACAAGCACAGATACGCAGTATTTT.